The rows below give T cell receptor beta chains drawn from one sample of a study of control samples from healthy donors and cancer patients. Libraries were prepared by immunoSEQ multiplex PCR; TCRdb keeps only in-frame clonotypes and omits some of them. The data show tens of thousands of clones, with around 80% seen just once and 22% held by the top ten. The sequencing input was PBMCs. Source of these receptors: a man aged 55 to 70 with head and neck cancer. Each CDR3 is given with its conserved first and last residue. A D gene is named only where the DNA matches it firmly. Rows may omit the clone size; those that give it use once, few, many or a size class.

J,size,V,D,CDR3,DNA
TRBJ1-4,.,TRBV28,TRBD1,CASSLFPDRGIEKLFF,TGTGCCAGCAGTTTATTCCCCGACAGGGGAATCGAAAAACTGTTTTTT
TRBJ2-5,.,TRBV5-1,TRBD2,CASSLGGTSGSQETQYF,TGCGCCAGCAGCTTGGGGGGGACTAGCGGGTCCCAAGAGACCCAGTACTTC
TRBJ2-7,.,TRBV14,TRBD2,CASSLEAGEQYF,TGTGCCAGCAGCCTAGAAGCGGGGGAGCAGTACTTC
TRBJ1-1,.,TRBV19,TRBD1,CASTEQGFTEAFF,TGTGCCAGTACCGAACAGGGGTTCACTGAAGCTTTCTTT
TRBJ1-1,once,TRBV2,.,CASSEAADSVPVTEAFF,TGTGCCAGCAGTGAAGCGGCCGATAGTGTCCCGGTCACTGAAGCTTTCTTT
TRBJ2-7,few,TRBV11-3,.,CASSLGSTNEQYF,TGTGCCAGCAGCTTAGGGTCAACGAACGAGCAGTACTTC
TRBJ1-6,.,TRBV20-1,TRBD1,CSASEGQVNSPLHF,TGCAGTGCGAGTGAGGGACAGGTGAATTCACCCCTCCACTTT
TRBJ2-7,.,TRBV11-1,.,CASSQILSPYEQYF,TGTGCCAGCAGCCAGATTCTGTCCCCCTACGAGCAGTACTTC
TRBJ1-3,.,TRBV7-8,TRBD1,CASSSRTGWGNTIYF,TGTGCCAGCAGCTCCCGGACAGGATGGGGAAACACCATATATTTT
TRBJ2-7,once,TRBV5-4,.,CASSLGPPPSEQYF,TGTGCCAGCAGCTTGGGCCCTCCTCCCTCCGAGCAGTACTTC
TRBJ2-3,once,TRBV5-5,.,CASSLRGPRLGTDTQYF,TGTGCCAGCAGCTTAAGAGGGCCCCGGTTGGGCACAGATACGCAGTATTTT
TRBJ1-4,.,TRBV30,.,CAWSVKGPTNEKLFF,TGTGCCTGGAGTGTGAAAGGACCAACTAATGAAAAACTGTTTTTT
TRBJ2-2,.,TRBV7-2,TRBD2,CASSPQASGFPGELFF,TGTGCCAGCAGCCCCCAGGCTAGCGGGTTCCCCGGGGAGCTGTTTTTT
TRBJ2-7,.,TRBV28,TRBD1,CASSSPGVEQGAWYEQYF,TGTGCCAGCAGTTCCCCGGGCGTCGAACAGGGGGCGTGGTACGAGCAGTACTTC
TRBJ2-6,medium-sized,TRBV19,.,CASHKYSGANVLTF,TGTGCCAGTCACAAATACTCTGGGGCCAACGTCCTGACTTTC
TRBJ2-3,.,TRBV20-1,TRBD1,CSAKQGSYF,TGCAGTGCAAAACAGGGGAGCTATTTT
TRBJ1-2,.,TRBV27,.,CASSPRLRGGYTF,TGTGCCAGCAGCCCCCGACTCCGCGGCGGCTACACCTTC
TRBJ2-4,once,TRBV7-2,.,CASSLGPLGGRTNIQYF,TGTGCCAGCAGCTTAGGACCCCTGGGGGGTAGGACAAACATTCAGTACTTC
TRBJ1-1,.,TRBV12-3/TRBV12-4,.,CASSLEGLVAFF,TGTGCCAGCAGTTTGGAGGGGCTGGTCGCTTTCTTT
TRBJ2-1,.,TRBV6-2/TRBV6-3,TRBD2,CASSPRTSRSSYNEQFF,TGTGCCAGCAGTCCGCGGACTAGCAGGAGCTCCTACAATGAGCAGTTCTTC
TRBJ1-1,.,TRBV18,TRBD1,CASSPQQGAAFF,TGTGCCAGCTCACCACAGCAGGGGGCAGCTTTCTTT
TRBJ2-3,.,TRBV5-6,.,CASSLLGGVVADTQYF,TGTGCCAGCAGCTTGCTGGGCGGGGTGGTGGCAGATACGCAGTATTTT
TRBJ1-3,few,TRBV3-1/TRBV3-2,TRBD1,CASSQRDRVGTIYF,TGTGCCAGCAGCCAACGGGACAGGGTTGGCACCATATATTTT
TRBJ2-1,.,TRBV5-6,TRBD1,CASIPQGAYNEQFF,TGTGCCAGCATCCCACAGGGGGCCTACAATGAGCAGTTCTTC
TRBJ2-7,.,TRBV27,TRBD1,CASSQGQFYEQYF,TGTGCCAGCAGCCAGGGACAGTTCTACGAGCAGTACTTC
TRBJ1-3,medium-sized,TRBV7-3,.,CASSLSQGSYIANTIYF,TGTGCCAGCAGCTTAAGTCAGGGCAGTTATATAGCAAACACCATATATTTT
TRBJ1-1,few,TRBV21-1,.,CAGGLPAKRFTEAFF,TGTGCCGGAGGTCTTCCGGCAAAACGATTCACTGAAGCTTTCTTT
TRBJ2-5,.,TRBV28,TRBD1,CASSVLDRGWETQYF,TGTGCCAGCAGTGTACTAGACAGGGGGTGGGAGACCCAGTACTTC
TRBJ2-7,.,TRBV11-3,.,CASGRKKGYEQYF,TGTGCCAGCGGCCGAAAGAAGGGGTACGAGCAGTACTTC
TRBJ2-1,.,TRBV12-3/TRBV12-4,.,CASSLVTNEQFF,TGTGCCAGCAGTTTAGTAACTAATGAGCAGTTCTTC
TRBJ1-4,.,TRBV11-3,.,CASSLVGGRTLFEKLFF,TGTGCCAGCAGCTTAGTAGGAGGCCGGACTCTCTTCGAAAAACTGTTTTTT
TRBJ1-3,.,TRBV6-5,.,CASSNRVSGNTIYF,TGTGCCAGCAGTAACAGGGTCTCTGGAAACACCATATATTTT
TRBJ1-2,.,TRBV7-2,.,CASSLTDVNGYTF,TGTGCCAGCAGCTTAACGGACGTGAATGGCTACACCTTC
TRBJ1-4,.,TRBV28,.,CASITPRPNEKLFF,TGTGCCAGCATTACCCCGAGGCCTAATGAAAAACTGTTTTTT
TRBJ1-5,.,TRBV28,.,CASNIDSGYQPQHF,TGTGCCAGCAACATTGACTCAGGCTATCAGCCCCAGCATTTT
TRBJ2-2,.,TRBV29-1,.,CSVRLYTGELFF,TGCAGCGTACGACTTTACACCGGGGAGCTGTTTTTT
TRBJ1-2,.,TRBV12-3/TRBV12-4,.,CASRDSLNYGYTF,TGTGCCAGCAGGGATTCCCTTAACTATGGCTACACCTTC
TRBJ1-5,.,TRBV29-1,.,CSVEEGTGQPQHF,TGCAGCGTTGAGGAGGGTACGGGTCAGCCCCAGCATTTT
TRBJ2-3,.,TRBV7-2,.,CASSLVEMGTDTQYF,TGTGCCAGCAGCTTAGTTGAAATGGGAACAGATACGCAGTATTTT
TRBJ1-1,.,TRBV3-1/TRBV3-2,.,CASSQLGGNTEAFF,TGTGCCAGCAGCCAACTCGGGGGGAACACTGAAGCTTTCTTT
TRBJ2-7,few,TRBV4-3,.,CASSQDRGNTYEQYF,TGCGCCAGCAGCCAAGATAGAGGGAATACCTACGAGCAGTACTTC
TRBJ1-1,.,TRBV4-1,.,CASSQVPPGDVNTEAFF,TGCGCCAGCAGCCAAGTACCCCCCGGAGATGTGAACACTGAAGCTTTCTTT
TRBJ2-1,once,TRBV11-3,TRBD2,CASSIEAGGEQFF,TGTGCCAGCAGTATCGAGGCGGGAGGTGAGCAGTTCTTC
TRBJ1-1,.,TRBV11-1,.,CASSLGATGNTEAFF,TGTGCCAGCAGCTTAGGGGCCACGGGGAACACTGAAGCTTTCTTT
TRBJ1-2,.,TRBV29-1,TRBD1,CSVSQGRAYGYTF,TGCAGCGTTTCACAGGGGCGCGCCTATGGCTACACCTTC
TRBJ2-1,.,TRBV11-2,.,CASSLVVLANYNEQFF,TGTGCCAGCAGCTTAGTGGTGTTAGCTAACTACAATGAGCAGTTCTTC
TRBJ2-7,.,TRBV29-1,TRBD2,CSVDFGEGPYEQYF,TGCAGCGTTGATTTCGGGGAGGGCCCCTACGAGCAGTACTTC